These 32 T cell receptor beta chains share one sample of origin, sequenced in a study of T-cell memory formation after mild COVID-19. TCRdb passed the 5' RACE reads through MiXCR, listing each CDR3 protein once. The sample records 350,000 to 500,000 distinct CDR3 sequences, about a quarter being singletons. Sequencing input: PBMCs or a T cell subset sorted from them (not recorded which). The receptors here all came from an adult woman who had mild COVID-19 (a few samples of this study predate the infection). Cell type and time point are not known.

The chain is built from TRBV29-1 and TRBJ1-2; 7 positions agree with TRBD1. V was clipped by 6 bases and J by 3 bases; unmatched bases: 7. The CDR3 contains 13 residues. The V gene's germline CDR1 is SQVTM and CDR2 ANQGSEA. The DNA of the CDR3 is TGCAGCGTCCTAAACACAGGGGACTATGGCTACACCTTC. Its protein product is CSVLNTGDYGYTF.

This clonotype was detected ten times or more. The chain employs TRBV7-3 and TRBJ2-1; 11 positions agree with TRBD2. The length of the CDR3 is 14 residues. From germline, CDR1 is SGHTA and CDR2 FQGTGA. Trimming removed 4 bases from V and 7 bases from J; junction bases left unmatched: 3. This CDR3 reads CASSSGLAANEQFF. CDR3 nucleotide sequence: TGTGCCAGCAGCTCGGGACTAGCGGCTAATGAGCAGTTCTTC.

This CDR3 is CASSTLAGEDTQYF. The CDR3 DNA reads as TGTGCCAGCAGCACACTAGCGGGGGAAGATACGCAGTATTTT. The chain combines TRBV7-6 with TRBJ2-3, with TRBD2 matching over 11 bases. In germline, CDR1 is SGHVS, CDR2 FNYEAQ. The CDR3 has 14 amino acids. After removal of 5 bases from V and 5 bases from J, the junction contained 3 bases not matched to a gene.

The chain couples TRBV6-4 to TRBJ2-1, with 9 bases lining up with TRBD2. Germline assignment: CDR1 MRHNA and CDR2 SNTAGT. After removal of 5 bases from V and 4 bases from J, the junction contained 9 bases not matched to a gene. This CDR3 contains 16 residues. Here the CDR3 DNA reads TGTGCCAGCAGTCGACGGGGGCTAGCGGGATACAATGAGCAGTTCTTC. It yields the protein CASSRRGLAGYNEQFF.

This chain links TRBV9 with TRBJ2-7; 11 positions match TRBD1. This CDR3 is built from 13 residues. Germline V lookup: CDR1 SGDLS, CDR2 YYNGEE. V dropped 3 bases and J dropped 6; count of bases not matched to a gene: 2. For the CDR3, the DNA is TGTGCCAGCAGCGCCGGACAGGGGGCCGAGCAGTACTTC. Translating gives CASSAGQGAEQYF. The whole variable domain, filled in from reference TRBV9 and TRBJ2-7, reads DSGVTQTPKHLITATGQRVTLRCSPRSGDLSVYWYQQSLDQGLQFLIQYYNGEERAKGNILERFSAQQFPDLHSELNLSSLELGDSALYFCASSAGQGAEQYFGPGTRLTVT.

This clonotype was found a few times. This chain uses TRBV7-9 with TRBJ2-1; D is undetermined. V gave up 4 bases and J gave up 4 bases, with 11 bases separating them. The germline V gene encodes CDR1 SEHNR and CDR2 FQNEAQ (reference sequence). This CDR3 contains 14 residues. CDR3 residues: CASSSSHFYNEQFF. The CDR3 DNA is TGTGCCAGCAGCTCCAGCCATTTTTACAATGAGCAGTTCTTC.

This clonotype occurred a few times. V usage is TRBV5-1 and J usage is TRBJ1-1, with TRBD1 matching 7 bases. In germline, CDR1 is SGHRS, CDR2 YFSETQ. The CDR3 covers 16 residues. J was trimmed by 0 bases and V by 0 bases; bases with no gene match: 5. The CDR3 bases are TGCGCCAGCAGCTTGGAATCCGGGACAGTGAACACTGAAGCTTTCTTT. Protein sequence: CASSLESGTVNTEAFF.

This chain joins TRBV4-1 and TRBJ1-2; possible D gene TRBD1, 5 bases. Germline-derived CDR1 and CDR2 are MGHRA and YSYEKL. CDR3 length: 13 amino acids. The V end lost 2 bases, the J end lost 8 bases, and 12 bases lay between the germline ends. The CDR3 DNA follows: TGCGCCAGCAGCCAACTTCCAGGGCCCGGCTACACCTTC. Protein product: CASSQLPGPGYTF.

Only a few counts were recorded for this clonotype. The gene calls are TRBV24-1 and TRBJ2-5; either TRBD1 or TRBD2 may fit D (6 bases each). CDR3 length equals 12 residues. V was pared by 8 bases and J by 4 bases, with 10 bases between. Looked up from germline, CDR1 is KGHDR and CDR2 is SFDVKD. The CDR3 protein is CATKEGVETQYF. As DNA, the CDR3 is TGTGCCACCAAGGAGGGGGTAGAGACCCAGTACTTC.

This clonotype was observed a few times. Relative to the germline gene, one junction end is altered; a read error may explain this. The rearrangement links TRBV5-4 to TRBJ2-1, with D possibly matching TRBD2 (6 bases). CDR3 length equals 13 residues. Germline-derived CDR1 and CDR2 are SGHNT and YYREEE (reference sequence). CDR3 region: CASRLDYLGEQFF. The CDR3, as DNA: TGTGCCAGCAGGTTGGACTATTTGGGTGAGCAGTTCTTC.

The V gene is TRBV7-3, the J gene TRBJ2-1; 10 nucleotides agree with TRBD2. The CDR3 consists of 16 residues. Germline lookup yields CDR1 SGHTA and CDR2 FQGTGA. Trimming took 7 bases from V and 7 from J; bases not matched to a gene: 13. In DNA, the CDR3 is TGTGCCAGCAAAGCGGGGGGGCCCGGTTTTGGGAATGAGCAGTTCTTC. It translates to CASKAGGPGFGNEQFF.

The chain uses TRBV5-1 and TRBJ2-1, with D possibly TRBD2 on 5 matching bases. Germline loops: CDR1 SGHRS, CDR2 YFSETQ. V was pared by 0 bases and J by 4 bases, with 11 bases between. The CDR3 has 15 residues. This CDR3 is CASSLGSSTYNEQFF. CDR3 nucleotides: TGCGCCAGCAGCTTGGGTTCTAGCACTTACAATGAGCAGTTCTTC.

Concerning this clonotype: The junction departs from the called germline gene at one end, perhaps through a read error. V and J are TRBV7-9 and TRBJ2-1; D is ambiguous. Per germline, CDR1 SEHNR and CDR2 FQNEAQ (reference sequence). The CDR3 has 13 residues. The CDR3 DNA reads TGTGCCAGCATCTTAGAGAGATACCAGGAGCAGTTCTTC. Its protein is CASILERYQEQFF.

This clonotype occurred a few times. The chain uses TRBV4-3 and TRBJ1-3, with TRBD1 as a possible D gene (5 bases). The germline V gene has CDR1 LGHNA and CDR2 YSLEER. This CDR3 has 15 amino acids. V was pared by 3 bases and J by 1 base, with 10 bases between. The chain's CDR3 is CASSQGDFSGNTIYF. In nucleotides, the CDR3 is TGCGCCAGCAGCCAGGGGGACTTTTCTGGAAACACCATATATTTT.

The chain has TRBV29-1 and TRBJ1-5; tentative D call: TRBD1 (5 bases). This CDR3 region has 14 residues. Trimming pared 4 bases from V and 5 bases from J, leaving 15 bases between. Germline V lookup: CDR1 SQVTM, CDR2 ANQGSEA. The CDR3 sequence is CSVGNWQGDQPQHF. CDR3 bases: TGCAGCGTTGGAAATTGGCAGGGAGATCAGCCCCAGCATTTT.

The V gene is TRBV9, the J gene TRBJ1-6; 8 positions agree with TRBD1. J was trimmed by 7 bases and V by 3 bases; bases with no gene match: 15. The germline V gene encodes CDR1 SGDLS and CDR2 YYNGEE. There are 18 residues in the CDR3. Written as DNA, the CDR3 is TGTGCCAGCAGCGAGGAAGCGTTGTCCGGGACAGGCAATTCACCCCTCCACTTT. Protein product: CASSEEALSGTGNSPLHF.

The chain links TRBV5-1 to TRBJ2-7; 9 nucleotides match TRBD1. Trimming at V came to 2 bases and at J to 4 bases, leaving 13 bases not matched to a gene. The CDR3 has 17 amino acids. Germline V CDR1 and CDR2: SGHRS, YFSETQ. CDR3 bases: TGCGCCAGCAGCTTTTCGCCCCCACAGGGGGCGGGATACGAGCAGTACTTC. Its translation: CASSFSPPQGAGYEQYF.

The chain employs TRBV27 and TRBJ1-1; 9 nucleotides agree with TRBD1. CDR1 is MNHEY, CDR2 SMNVEV, per germline (reference sequence). This CDR3 contains 15 residues. Trimming cost V 5 bases and J 8 bases; bases outside gene matches: 12. CDR3 coding DNA: TGTGCCAGCAGTAAGGACAGGGGAGGAAGGAAGGAAGCTTTCTTT. Translated, it gives CASSKDRGGRKEAFF.

The gene calls are TRBV15 and TRBJ2-1; D tentatively fits TRBD1 or TRBD2 (7 bases each). In germline, CDR1 is LNHNV, CDR2 YYDKDF (reference sequence). The CDR3 covers 18 residues. Trimming pared 0 bases from V and 6 bases from J, leaving 21 bases between. CDR3 loop: CATSRDWGGDSLVNEQFF. As DNA, the CDR3 is TGTGCCACCAGCAGAGATTGGGGGGGGGACAGTTTGGTCAATGAGCAGTTCTTC. Complete variable domain (other parts from reference TRBV15 and TRBJ2-1): DAMVIQNPRYQVTQFGKPVTLSCSQTLNHNVMYWYQQKSSQAPKLLFHYYDKDFNNEADTPDNFQSRRPNTSFCFLDIRSPGLGDTAMYLCATSRDWGGDSLVNEQFFGPGTRLTVL.

The V call is TRBV10-2, the J call TRBJ1-1; no definite D call. Trimming took off 6 bases at V and 4 bases at J, with 15 bases between the two ends. Per germline, CDR1 WSHSY and CDR2 SAAADI. The CDR3 is 14 residues long. This CDR3 reads CASSSHSLGTEAFF. DNA for the CDR3: TGCGCCAGCAGCTCCCACTCCTTAGGCACTGAAGCTTTCTTT.

CDR3 in DNA: TGTGCCAGCAGCGTAGAAGCAGTCACAGATACGCAGTATTTT. This gives the protein CASSVEAVTDTQYF. The chain employs TRBV9 and TRBJ2-3, with D uncertain. Per germline, CDR1 SGDLS and CDR2 YYNGEE. The CDR3 is 14 residues long. The V end was cut by 0 bases, the J end by 2 bases, with 7 bases between.

V usage is TRBV12-3 or TRBV12-4 and J usage is TRBJ2-5; 9 bases line up with TRBD1. This CDR3 region has 16 residues. The trim removed 3 bases at V and 4 bases at J, leaving 9 bases unmatched. The CDR3 loop is CASSLETGTGSETQYF. The CDR3, as DNA: TGTGCCAGCAGTTTGGAGACCGGGACAGGGTCAGAGACCCAGTACTTC.

This clonotype was seen a handful of times. This chain links TRBV5-6 with TRBJ1-2, with TRBD1 matching over 8 bases. CDR3 length: 15 residues. Germline V gene sequence: CDR1 SGHDT, CDR2 YYEEEE. V was clipped by 4 bases and J by 7 bases; unmatched bases: 12. The CDR3 DNA is TGTGCCAGCAGCCGAATAACTGACAGGGGAGTTGGCTACACCTTC. This codes for CASSRITDRGVGYTF.

This clonotype was seen a few times. The J gene is TRBJ2-1, the V gene TRBV4-3; TRBD1 might be the D (6 bases). Germline lookup yields CDR1 LGHNA and CDR2 YSLEER. V lost 1 base to trimming and J lost 7 bases, with 14 bases between them. The CDR3 contains 15 residues. DNA of the CDR3: TGCGCCAGCAGCCAAGGTACAGGGAAGGGAAATGAGCAGTTCTTC. It encodes CASSQGTGKGNEQFF.

The chain uses TRBV7-9 and TRBJ2-7; no firm D call. The CDR3 length is 13 residues. V was cut by 6 bases and J by 4 bases, with 13 bases left in between. Germline assignment: CDR1 SEHNR and CDR2 FQNEAQ (reference sequence). The chain's CDR3 is CASSHLLGYEQYF. The CDR3 nucleotides are TGTGCCAGCAGTCACTTATTAGGGTACGAGCAGTACTTC. Based on the CDR3 plus reference TRBV7-9 and TRBJ2-7, the full variable domain is DTGVSQNPRHKITKRGQNVTFRCDPISEHNRLYWYRQTLGQGPEFLTYFQNEAQLEKSRLLSDRFSAERPKGSFSTLEIQRTEQGDSAMYLCASSHLLGYEQYFGPGTRLTVT.

The chain employs TRBV11-2 and TRBJ2-1; 7 bases are a match to TRBD1. J was trimmed by 0 bases and V by 4 bases; bases with no gene match: 3. CDR1 and CDR2 (germline): SGHAT, FQNNGV. The CDR3 has 15 residues. The CDR3 nucleotides read TGTGCCAGCAGCTACAACAGGGGCTCCTACAATGAGCAGTTCTTC. The encoded protein is CASSYNRGSYNEQFF.

A few counts support this clonotype. The chain recombines TRBV18 with TRBJ1-1, with 7 bases identical to TRBD1. The CDR3 has 15 amino acids. V gave up 3 bases and J gave up 1 base; unmatched junction bases: 5. CDR1 KGHSH and CDR2 LQKENI come from the germline V gene. Here the CDR3 reads CASSPSPGGNTEAFF. The CDR3 DNA is TGTGCCAGCTCACCTTCTCCAGGGGGGAACACTGAAGCTTTCTTT.

The chain joins TRBV3-1 to TRBJ2-6; 10 bases fit TRBD2. Looked up from germline, CDR1 is LGHDT and CDR2 is YNNKEL (reference sequence). J gave up 2 bases and V 2 bases, and 0 bases lay outside the gene matches. The CDR3 length is 16 residues. CDR3 sequence (DNA): TGTGCCAGCAGCCAAACTAGCGGGACTGGGGCCAACGTCCTGACTTTC. Translating it yields CASSQTSGTGANVLTF.

In its sample, this clonotype was seen many times. This CDR3 is CASSQDSSYNEQFF. The CDR3 bases are TGTGCCAGCAGCCAAGACAGTTCCTACAATGAGCAGTTCTTC. V usage is TRBV7-9 and J usage is TRBJ2-1; D is perhaps TRBD1 (5 bases). The CDR3 is made up of 14 amino acids. The germline V gene has CDR1 SEHNR and CDR2 FQNEAQ (reference sequence). Trimming stripped 5 bases from V and 1 base from J, with 9 bases between.

The table lists this clonotype with a few counts. This sequence joins TRBV6-5 and TRBJ2-2; D tentatively reads TRBD1 or TRBD2 (6 bases each). Looked up from germline, CDR1 is MNHEY and CDR2 is SVGAGI. V lost 6 bases, J lost 4 bases, and 12 bases lay in between. The CDR3 is 14 residues long. The DNA of the CDR3 is TGTGCCAGCAGCCACGGAGGGGGCACCGGGGAGCTGTTTTTT. Encoded protein: CASSHGGGTGELFF.

This clonotype was counted between two and nine times. This chain links TRBV24-1 with TRBJ2-7, with D possibly being TRBD2 (5 bases). Germline CDR1 KGHDR, CDR2 SFDVKD. The CDR3 runs to 13 residues. V lost 4 bases to trimming and J lost 5 bases, with 11 bases between them. This CDR3 reads CATSELDGDEQYF. The CDR3 bases are TGTGCCACCAGTGAGTTGGACGGGGACGAGCAGTACTTC.

The chain couples TRBV6-5 to TRBJ2-3, with D maybe TRBD2 (6 bases). The germline V gene encodes CDR1 MNHEY and CDR2 SVGAGI. The CDR3 length is 15 residues. The germline V and J ends were trimmed by 4 bases and 6 bases, with 17 bases remaining between them. The CDR3 DNA is TGTGCCAGCAGTTTTCGGGGGTCAATAGCGGATACGCAGTATTTT. Protein sequence: CASSFRGSIADTQYF.